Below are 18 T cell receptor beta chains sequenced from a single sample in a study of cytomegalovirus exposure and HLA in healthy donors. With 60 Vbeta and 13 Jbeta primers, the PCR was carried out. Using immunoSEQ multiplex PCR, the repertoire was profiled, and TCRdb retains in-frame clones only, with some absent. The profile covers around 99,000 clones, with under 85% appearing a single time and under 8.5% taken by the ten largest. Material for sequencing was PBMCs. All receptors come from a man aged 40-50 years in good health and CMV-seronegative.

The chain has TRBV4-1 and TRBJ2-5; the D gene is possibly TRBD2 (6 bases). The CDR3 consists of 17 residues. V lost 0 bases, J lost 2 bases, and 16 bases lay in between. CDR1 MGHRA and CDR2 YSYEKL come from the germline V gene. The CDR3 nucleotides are TGCGCCAGCAGCCAAGATCCCCGCCGGGGGTTTCAAGAGACCCAGTACTTC. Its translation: CASSQDPRRGFQETQYF.

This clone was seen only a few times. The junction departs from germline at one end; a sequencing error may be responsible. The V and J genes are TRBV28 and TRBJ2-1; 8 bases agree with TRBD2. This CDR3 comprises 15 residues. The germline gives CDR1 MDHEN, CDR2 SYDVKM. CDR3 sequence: CSSSPPSGGAGEQFF. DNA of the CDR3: TGTTCCAGCAGTCCCCCCTCCGGGGGGGCGGGTGAGCAGTTCTTC.

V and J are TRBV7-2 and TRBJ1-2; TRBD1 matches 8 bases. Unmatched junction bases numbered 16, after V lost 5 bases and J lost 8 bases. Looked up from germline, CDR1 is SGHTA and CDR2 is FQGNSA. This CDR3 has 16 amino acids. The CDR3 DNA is TGTGCCAGCAGCGCCGACAGGGGTGCGGCCTTACGAGGCTACACCTTC. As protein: CASSADRGAALRGYTF.

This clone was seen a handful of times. This chain's CDR3 is CASSVDRGYTEAFF. The DNA of the CDR3 is TGCGCCAGCAGCGTAGACAGGGGGTACACTGAAGCTTTCTTT. This chain links TRBV5-1 with TRBJ1-1; 9 bases align to TRBD1. The CDR3 spans 14 residues. Per germline, CDR1 SGHRS and CDR2 YFSETQ. The V gene end was trimmed by 4 bases and the J gene end by 3 bases; junction bases not matched to a gene: 4.

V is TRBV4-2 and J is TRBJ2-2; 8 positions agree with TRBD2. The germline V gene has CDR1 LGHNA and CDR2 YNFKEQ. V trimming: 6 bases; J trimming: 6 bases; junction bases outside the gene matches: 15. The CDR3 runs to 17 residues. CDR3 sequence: CASRRPVGEAGAGELFF. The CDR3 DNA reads TGTGCCAGCAGACGCCCCGTCGGGGAAGCGGGGGCCGGGGAGCTGTTTTTT.

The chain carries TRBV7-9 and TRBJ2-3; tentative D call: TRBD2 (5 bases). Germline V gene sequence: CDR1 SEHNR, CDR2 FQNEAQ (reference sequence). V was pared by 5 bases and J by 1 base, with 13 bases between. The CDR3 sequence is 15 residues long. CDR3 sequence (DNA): TGTGCCAGCAGCGGCCAGGCGGGCGGCACAGATACGCAGTATTTT. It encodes CASSGQAGGTDTQYF.

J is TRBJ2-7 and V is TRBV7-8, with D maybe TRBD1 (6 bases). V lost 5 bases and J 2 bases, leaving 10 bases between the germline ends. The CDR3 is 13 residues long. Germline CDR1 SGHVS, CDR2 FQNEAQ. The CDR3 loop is CASSDTGTYEQYF. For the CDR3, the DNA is TGTGCCAGCAGCGACACAGGGACCTACGAGCAGTACTTC.

CDR3 DNA sequence: TGTGCCAGTAAAACACAGAGCTCTGGAAACACCATATATTTT. This codes for CASKTQSSGNTIYF. V usage is TRBV19 and J usage is TRBJ1-3; D is unclear. V lost 7 bases, J lost 0 bases, and 10 bases lay in between. From germline, CDR1 is LNHDA and CDR2 SQIVND (reference sequence). The length of the CDR3 is 14 residues.

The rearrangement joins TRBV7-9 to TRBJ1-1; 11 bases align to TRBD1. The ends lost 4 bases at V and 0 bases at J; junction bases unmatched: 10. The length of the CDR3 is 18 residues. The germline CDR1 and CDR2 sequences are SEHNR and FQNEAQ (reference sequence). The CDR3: CASSYRWTGGEMNTEAFF. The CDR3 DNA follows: TGTGCCAGCAGCTACCGATGGACAGGGGGCGAAATGAACACTGAAGCTTTCTTT. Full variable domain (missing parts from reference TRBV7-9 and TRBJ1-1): DTGVSQNPRHKITKRGQNVTFRCDPISEHNRLYWYRQTLGQGPEFLTYFQNEAQLEKSRLLSDRFSAERPKGSFSTLEIQRTEQGDSAMYLCASSYRWTGGEMNTEAFFGQGTRLTVV.

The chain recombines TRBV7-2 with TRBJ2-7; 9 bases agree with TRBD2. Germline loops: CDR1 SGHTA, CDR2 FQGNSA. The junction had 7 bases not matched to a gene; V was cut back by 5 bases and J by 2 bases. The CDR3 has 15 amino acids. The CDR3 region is CASSTSGLATYEQYF. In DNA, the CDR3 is TGTGCCAGCAGCACCTCGGGACTAGCCACCTACGAGCAGTACTTC. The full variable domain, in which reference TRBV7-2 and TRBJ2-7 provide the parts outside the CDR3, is GAGVSQSPSNKVTEKGKDVELRCDPISGHTALYWYRQSLGQGLEFLIYFQGNSAPDKSGLPSDRFSAERTGGSVSTLTIQRTQQEDSAVYLCASSTSGLATYEQYFGPGTRLTVT.

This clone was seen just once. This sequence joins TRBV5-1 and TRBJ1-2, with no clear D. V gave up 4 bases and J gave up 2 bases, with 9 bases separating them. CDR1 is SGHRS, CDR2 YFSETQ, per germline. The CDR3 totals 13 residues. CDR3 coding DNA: TGCGCCAGCAGCCGCGGAGCCAACTATGGCTACACCTTC. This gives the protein CASSRGANYGYTF.

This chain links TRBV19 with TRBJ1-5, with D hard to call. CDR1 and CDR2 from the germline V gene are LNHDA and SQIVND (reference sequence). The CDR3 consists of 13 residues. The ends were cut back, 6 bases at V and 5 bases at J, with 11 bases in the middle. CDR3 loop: CASSFSSDQPQHF. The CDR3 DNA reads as TGTGCCAGTAGCTTCAGCAGCGATCAGCCCCAGCATTTT.

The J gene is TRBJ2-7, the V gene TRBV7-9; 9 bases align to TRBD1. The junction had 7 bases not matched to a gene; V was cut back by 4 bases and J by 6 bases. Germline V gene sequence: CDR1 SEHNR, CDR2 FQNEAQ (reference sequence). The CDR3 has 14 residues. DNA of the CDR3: TGTGCCAGCAGCTCCGGGACAGGGATGGCCGAGCAGTACTTC. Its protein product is CASSSGTGMAEQYF.

The CDR3 loop is CASSQPPVRKLFF. The DNA for the CDR3 is TGTGCCAGCAGTCAACCCCCAGTAAGAAAACTGTTTTTT. The chain employs TRBV6-5 and TRBJ1-4; the D is unclear. Between the trimmed V and J ends, which lost 5 bases and 10 bases, there was a span of 14 bases. The CDR3 is made up of 13 amino acids. The germline V gene encodes CDR1 MNHEY and CDR2 SVGAGI.

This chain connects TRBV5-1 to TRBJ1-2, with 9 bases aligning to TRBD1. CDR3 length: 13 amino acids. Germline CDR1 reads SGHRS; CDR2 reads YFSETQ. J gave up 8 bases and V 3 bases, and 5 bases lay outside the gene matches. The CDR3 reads CASSSTGGGGYTF. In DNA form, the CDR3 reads TGCGCCAGCAGCTCGACAGGGGGGGGAGGCTACACCTTC.

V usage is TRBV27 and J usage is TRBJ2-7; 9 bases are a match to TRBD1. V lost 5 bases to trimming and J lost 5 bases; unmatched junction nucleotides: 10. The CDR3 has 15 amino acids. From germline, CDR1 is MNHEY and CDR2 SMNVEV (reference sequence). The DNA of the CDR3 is TGTGCCAGCAGTCGGCCCGGGACAGGGCTTAACGAGCAGTACTTC. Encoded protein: CASSRPGTGLNEQYF.

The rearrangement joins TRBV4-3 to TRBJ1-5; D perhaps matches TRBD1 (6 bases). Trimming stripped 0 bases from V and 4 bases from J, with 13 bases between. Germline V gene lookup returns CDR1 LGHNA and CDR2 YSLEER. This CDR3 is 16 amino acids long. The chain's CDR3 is CASSQETGNQNQPQHF. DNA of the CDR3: TGCGCCAGCAGCCAAGAAACAGGGAATCAGAATCAGCCCCAGCATTTT.

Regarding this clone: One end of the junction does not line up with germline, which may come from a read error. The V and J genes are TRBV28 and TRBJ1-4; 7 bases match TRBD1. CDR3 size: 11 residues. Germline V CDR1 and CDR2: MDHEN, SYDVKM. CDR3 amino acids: CASSSLRDSLF. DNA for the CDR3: TGTGCCAGCAGCTCCCTCCGGGACAGTCTTTTT.